This T cell receptor (beta chain) was sequenced during a study of T cell responses to AZD1222 COVID-19 vaccine. Study-wide points: There were vaccine-associated CD4 TCRs across spike, dominant at 160-218 and 743-854.

Only in-frame clones appear in the TCRdb table, and some are missing; sequencing was by immunoSEQ multiplex PCR. The sample holds more than 110,000 clones, around nine tenths seen once. In the case of this clone: Its antigen is currently unknown.

The CDR3 contains 14 residues. Germline CDR1 and CDR2: ENHRY and SYGVKD. Trimming pared 5 bases from V and 1 base from J, leaving 11 bases between. The sequence was collected from an adult in good health. The rearrangement joins TRBV10-3 to TRBJ1-1; D perhaps matches TRBD1 (6 bases). Sequencing was performed on peripheral blood, taken on day 0 of AZD1222 vaccination. CDR3 in DNA: TGTGCCATCAGTAACGCGGGACAGAACACTGAAGCTTTCTTT. It is translated as CAISNAGQNTEAFF.